This entry describes one TCR beta chain. Germline V gives CDR1 MNHEY, CDR2 SMNVEV (reference sequence). The CDR3 has 14 amino acids. V was trimmed by 6 bases and J by 3 bases, leaving 12 bases between them. This sample was included in a study of blood T cell repertoires in COVID-19. Overall study context: The cDNA or gDNA used as material had been derived from T cells, B-cell-depleted T cells, or PBMCs.

Per the original methods: Reference gene primer amplification gave nucleated cell count estimates. Only in-frame clones appear in the TCRdb table, and some are missing; sequencing was by immunoSEQ multiplex PCR. V, J and clone size derive from that table, while D and trimming were established from the DNA sequence. The table lists under 300,000 clones, roughly 87% of them singletons. The V and J genes are TRBV27 and TRBJ1-5, with D uncertain. The receptor was isolated from a woman between 25 and 40 years old with acute or convalescent COVID-19. The sequenced sample was peripheral blood. DNA for the CDR3: TGTGCCAGCAGATCGGAGGGCCTCAATCAGCCCCAGCATTTT. As protein: CASRSEGLNQPQHF.